This T cell receptor beta chain was captured by sequencing in a study of T cell responses to AZD1222 COVID-19 vaccine. Study-wide results and limits: A mostly white British donor set with more females was recruited, and clonal diversity was possibly underestimated. Scientists sampled the repertoires only once the peak T cell response had passed.

Germline CDR1 reads SNHLY; CDR2 reads FYNNEI. There are 16 residues in the CDR3. The J segment lost 5 bases and the V segment lost 6 bases, leaving 12 bases of the junction unmatched. Remarks on this clone: The antigen is not known.

Measured with immunoSEQ multiplex PCR; TCRdb has only the in-frame clones, and not every one. The sample records approximately 150,000 clones, roughly nine tenths being singletons. This chain links TRBV2 with TRBJ2-3, with 9 bases lining up with TRBD2. This sequence was found in an adult in good health. Material: peripheral blood, obtained on day 0 of AZD1222 vaccination. CDR3 DNA sequence: TGTGCCAGCAGCGGGGTAGGCGGGGGGGCAGGAGATACGCAGTATTTT. It translates to CASSGVGGGAGDTQYF.